The 17 T cell receptor beta chains below all came from one sample that was sequenced in a study of beta chain features in type 1 diabetes. Study results and limitations: Researchers report that Type 1 diabetes patients had moderately but significantly shorter TCRB CDR3s across all four CD4+ subsets.

The study reverse transcribed the entire isolated RNA, so it sequenced expressed TCRB transcripts. The table came from immunoSEQ multiplex PCR; TCRdb's copy has only in-frame clones and leaves some out. This table has about 160,000 clones, 7.8% appearing once. These receptors' antigens are unknown. Sequences were obtained from central memory CD4+ T cells from blood. These receptor sequences come from a woman between 40 and 50 years old with type 1 diabetes.

This clone was observed a handful of times. The chain joins TRBV30 to TRBJ2-1; D is perhaps TRBD1 (5 bases). CDR3 size: 15 residues. Per germline, CDR1 GTSNPN and CDR2 SVGIG (reference sequence). V lost 3 bases and J lost 7, with 19 bases in between. The CDR3 DNA follows: TGTGCCTGGAGCGCCCCGGGCAGGGAACTTAATGAGCAGTTCTTC. Its protein product is CAWSAPGRELNEQFF. Variable domain in full (rest from reference TRBV30 and TRBJ2-1): SQTIHQWPATLVQPVGSPLSLECTVEGTSNPNLYWYRQAAGRGLQLLFYSVGIGQISSEVPQNLSASRPQDRQFILSSKKLLLSDSGFYLCAWSAPGRELNEQFFGPGTRLTVL.

Ten or more counts support this clone. V is TRBV7-2 and J is TRBJ2-1; TRBD2 aligns across 12 bases. Trimming cost V 5 bases and J 8 bases; bases outside gene matches: 7. The germline gives CDR1 SGHTA, CDR2 FQGNSA. CDR3 length: 15 amino acids. This chain's CDR3 is CASSLASGGAHEQFF. In nucleotides, the CDR3 is TGTGCCAGCAGCCTCGCTAGCGGGGGGGCCCATGAGCAGTTCTTC.

The chain couples TRBV29-1 to TRBJ1-1; weak D call: TRBD1 (6 bases). This CDR3 is built from 13 residues. V was pared by 7 bases and J by 7 bases, with 19 bases between. Germline assignment: CDR1 SQVTM and CDR2 ANQGSEA. The CDR3 region has the DNA TGCAGCGCCGGGGGGCCAGGAGGGGGTGAAGCTTTCTTT. Its protein is CSAGGPGGGEAFF.

The chain joins TRBV9 to TRBJ1-6; 7 bases fit TRBD1. Trimming took 3 bases from V and 13 from J; bases not matched to a gene: 4. The CDR3 sequence is 12 residues long. CDR1 and CDR2 (germline): SGDLS, YYNGEE. The CDR3 loop is CASSADRDPLHF. CDR3 coding DNA: TGTGCCAGCAGCGCTGACAGGGATCCCCTCCACTTT.

The chain couples TRBV7-9 to TRBJ1-2, with D possibly matching TRBD1 (5 bases). The CDR3 is 14 amino acids. Trimming took 5 bases from V and 0 from J, leaving 10 bases between them. Germline V gene lookup returns CDR1 SEHNR and CDR2 FQNEAQ (reference sequence). As DNA, the CDR3 is TGTGCCAGCAGCCCGACAGCCTCTAACTATGGCTACACCTTC. It yields the protein CASSPTASNYGYTF.

This chain connects TRBV7-3 to TRBJ2-2; perhaps TRBD2 as D (5 bases). V was trimmed by 4 bases and J by 7 bases, leaving 7 bases between them. The CDR3 is 12 residues long. Per germline, CDR1 SGHTA and CDR2 FQGTGA. This CDR3 reads CASSSAGGELFF. The CDR3 nucleotides are TGTGCCAGCAGCTCGGCGGGCGGGGAGCTGTTTTTT.

This chain connects TRBV6-5 to TRBJ1-6; D is unclear. This CDR3 has 15 amino acids. The V end was cut by 7 bases, the J end by 8 bases, with 18 bases between. Germline V lookup: CDR1 MNHEY, CDR2 SVGAGI. The CDR3 sequence: CASTGRTVSDSPLHF. The CDR3 DNA is TGTGCCAGCACCGGGAGGACGGTTTCGGATTCACCCCTCCACTTT.

The sample holds a few counts of this clone. J is TRBJ2-6 and V is TRBV9, with D hard to call. The CDR3 loop spans 15 amino acids. Trimming shortened V by 4 bases and J by 0 bases, and 8 bases separated the two germline ends. Germline values: CDR1 SGDLS, CDR2 YYNGEE. This CDR3 is CASSPRSSGANVLTF. The CDR3 bases are TGTGCCAGCAGCCCCCGGAGCTCTGGGGCCAACGTCCTGACTTTC.

This clone was counted between two and nine times. The V gene is TRBV9, the J gene TRBJ2-1, with 7 bases identical to TRBD2. The V segment lost 2 bases and the J segment 9 bases; nucleotides outside the gene matches: 14. CDR3 size: 16 residues. Germline CDR1 and CDR2: SGDLS and YYNGEE. The CDR3 loop is CASSVGGDYTDIEQFF. DNA for the CDR3: TGTGCCAGCAGCGTGGGCGGGGACTACACTGACATTGAGCAGTTCTTC.

This clone was seen a few times. The chain carries TRBV7-2 and TRBJ1-5; TRBD1 is a possible D gene (5 bases). The length of the CDR3 is 15 residues. Germline V lookup: CDR1 SGHTA, CDR2 FQGNSA. V lost 3 bases and J 2 bases, leaving 11 bases between the germline ends. The CDR3 region has the DNA TGTGCCAGCAGCTTCGATGGGGGGGGCAATCAGCCCCAGCATTTT. Residues: CASSFDGGGNQPQHF.

This clone was seen more than once but under ten times. The rearrangement joins TRBV13 to TRBJ2-1, with D possibly matching TRBD2 (6 bases). Germline V gives CDR1 PRHDT, CDR2 FYEKMQ (reference sequence). This CDR3 spans 14 amino acids. Trimming pared 8 bases from V and 8 bases from J, leaving 19 bases between. The CDR3 loop reads CASPSGGGPDEQFF. Written as DNA, the CDR3 is TGTGCCAGCCCGTCCGGGGGAGGCCCGGATGAGCAGTTCTTC.

This clone occurred a few times. V is TRBV11-2 and J is TRBJ2-2; D call uncertain. Germline CDR1 is SGHAT and CDR2 is FQNNGV. The ends were cut back, 7 bases at V and 6 bases at J, with 6 bases in the middle. The CDR3 is 11 amino acids. The CDR3 is CASNNAGELFF. The CDR3 DNA is TGTGCCAGCAACAACGCCGGGGAGCTGTTTTTT.

Only a few counts were recorded for this clone. J is TRBJ2-5 and V is TRBV5-1; TRBD2 agrees at 11 bases. V shed 4 bases, J shed 1 base, and the junction held 6 bases outside the gene matches. This CDR3 spans 16 amino acids. Germline V gives CDR1 SGHRS, CDR2 YFSETQ. CDR3 in DNA: TGCGCCAGCAGCCAAGGGACTAGCGGTCCCCAAGAGACCCAGTACTTC. Translation: CASSQGTSGPQETQYF.

Only a few counts were recorded for this clone. This chain joins TRBV14 and TRBJ2-1; TRBD2 might be the D (6 bases). V lost 1 base to trimming and J lost 6 bases, with 25 bases between them. This CDR3 comprises 19 residues. Per germline, CDR1 SGHDN and CDR2 FVKESK. CDR3 nucleotides: TGTGCCAGCAGCCAAGCCTTGGGGGGAGCTCTCCCAAGCGGCAATGAGCAGTTCTTC. It is translated as CASSQALGGALPSGNEQFF. Using reference TRBV14 and TRBJ2-1 for the parts outside the CDR3, the full variable domain is EAGVTQFPSHSVIEKGQTVTLRCDPISGHDNLYWYRRVMGKEIKFLLHFVKESKQDESGMPNNRFLAERTGGTYSTLKVQPAELEDSGVYFCASSQALGGALPSGNEQFFGPGTRLTVL.

This clone came up a few times. The V gene is TRBV5-6, the J gene TRBJ2-1; a weak D match, TRBD1 (5 bases). This CDR3 has 15 amino acids. Germline CDR1 reads SGHDT; CDR2 reads YYEEEE. The V end lost 4 bases, the J end lost 10 bases, and 21 bases lay between the germline ends. The CDR3 coding sequence is TGTGCCAGCAGCCCGCGTTGGGGCGATCTATTCGAGCAGTTCTTC. Its translation: CASSPRWGDLFEQFF. The full variable domain, its missing parts supplied by reference TRBV5-6 and TRBJ2-1, is DAGVTQSPTHLIKTRGQQVTLRCSPKSGHDTVSWYQQALGQGPQFIFQYYEEEERQRGNFPDRFSGHQFPNYSSELNVNALLLGDSALYLCASSPRWGDLFEQFFGPGTRLTVL.

The chain has TRBV7-9 and TRBJ1-5; D might be TRBD1 (6 bases). CDR1 SEHNR and CDR2 FQNEAQ come from the germline V gene (reference sequence). V shed 3 bases and J shed 6 bases, with 9 bases lying between them. CDR3 size: 13 residues. CDR3 in amino acids: CASSFLRGQPQHF. Here the CDR3 DNA reads TGTGCCAGCAGCTTCCTCAGGGGTCAGCCCCAGCATTTT. The full variable domain, with the rest looked up from reference TRBV7-9 and TRBJ1-5, is DTGVSQNPRHKITKRGQNVTFRCDPISEHNRLYWYRQTLGQGPEFLTYFQNEAQLEKSRLLSDRFSAERPKGSFSTLEIQRTEQGDSAMYLCASSFLRGQPQHFGDGTRLSIL.

The sample holds many counts of this clone. The chain uses TRBV7-9 and TRBJ2-5; no clear D. Germline CDR1 and CDR2: SEHNR and FQNEAQ (reference sequence). Trimming removed 5 bases from V and 3 bases from J, with 7 bases in between. CDR3 length equals 12 residues. The CDR3 is CASSVTEETQYF. Written as DNA, the CDR3 is TGTGCCAGCAGCGTTACTGAAGAGACCCAGTACTTC.